The T cell receptor (beta chain) under discussion was sequenced for a study of cytomegalovirus exposure and HLA in healthy donors (dated by TCRdb to about 2017). Study-level background: According to a later analysis, one platform produced both the 100 to 150 validation repertoires and the 670 or so repertoires of the first cohort. The aim of the study was to test whether cataloging public T cell receptors could identify signatures of past pathogen exposure. Along with the roughly 670-subject first cohort, a separate validation cohort of some 130 different subjects was used. To predict cytomegalovirus infection status, the study brought together high-throughput TCR immunosequencing, statistical association of individual TCRs with disease status, and machine learning.

The V end gives up 2 bases and the J end 3 bases, leaving 6 bases in the junction not matched to a gene. From a lookup of the germline V gene, CDR1 and CDR2 are LGHNA and YNFKEQ. The CDR3 covers 16 residues, taking in both the cysteine and the phenylalanine. Only the CDR3 portion is preserved as DNA: 48 bases, with reading frame beginning at the first base. Separate from the approximately 670-subject first cohort, the validation cohort of over 90 subjects was the group to which the donors belonged. Results and caveats for the whole study, not just this receptor: The study listed 164 TCR beta chains as associated with cytomegalovirus. In vitro tests confirmed that three of the cytomegalovirus-associated TCR beta chains recognize cytomegalovirus antigens. While some public TCRs were present in many individuals, most TCR sequences turned up only very rarely across donors. The validation cohort had no HLA typing available for a later analysis, so co-occurrence within that cohort was assessed over all 130 or so repertoires. A later analysis found that TCRs clustered in the first cohort also tended to co-occur in the 120 validation repertoires, with 94% of cluster scores above 0. In both the original and validation cohorts, the classifier was reported to diagnose cytomegalovirus status with high specificity and sensitivity. The authors suggested that the approach could potentially be generalized to other disease states and immunological phenotypes.

Library preparation employed the immunoSEQ multiplex PCR assay. The study's own analysis went as follows. A statistical classification framework was built for diagnosing cytomegalovirus status from the catalog of TCR beta chain sequences. TCRdb limited this immuneACCESS table to in-frame rearrangements with V and J called. A share of clones is missing; checked studies link under half to unresolved V genes, and the rest is unexplained. V, J and clone size reflect that table, while D and trimming were determined from the DNA. This sample is represented by some 130,000 clones; roughly 89% of them were singletons. The top ten clonotypes cover 0.95% to 1.5% of the sample. Turning to this clone: Its target antigen remains unknown. Per-base qualities were not stored, and no clone one base away is much larger.

The sequence came from a woman aged 18-30 years in good health and CMV-seronegative. The sequence is built from TRBV4-2 and TRBJ2-2; 7 of the junction bases match TRBD1. The sample consisted of PBMCs. The CDR3 region has the sequence CASSQPSGTDTGELFF. At the DNA level, the sequence is TGTGCCAGCAGCCAACCGTCCGGGACAGACACCGGGGAGCTGTTTTTT.